This T cell receptor (beta chain) was retrieved from a study of shared clonotypes between healthy human individuals. Adults of Caucasian background living in Nashville, Tennessee made up all donors. With 7 bases clipped from V and 1 base from J, the junction kept 7 bases outside the gene matches. The germline V gene has CDR1 MDHEN and CDR2 SYDVKM. The CDR3 contains 15 residues. Profiled with immunoSEQ multiplex PCR; TCRdb holds only in-frame clones, not every one. Here the sample spans over 2 million clones, 90% to 95% being singletons. The sequence came from a man aged 18 to 30 in good health. The rearrangement uses TRBV28 and TRBJ2-7; 10 bases are a match to TRBD1. The sample taken for sequencing was naive CD4+ T cells sorted from blood. Subset indicated: CD45RA+ positively selected. The CDR3 sequence: CASNIPGQGSYEQYF. The CDR3 DNA reads as TGTGCCAGCAATATCCCGGGACAGGGGTCCTACGAGCAGTACTTC.